Listed below are T cell receptor beta chains from one sample, sequenced in a study of T cell repertoires in cytomegalovirus infection. TCRdb ran MiXCR on the reads and lists one entry per CDR3 protein. The top ten hold 15% to 20% of the sample, which has roughly 730,000 distinct CDR3 sequences, 33% seen once. The antigens for these receptors are not known. The sequencing used cultured PBMCs, collected from culture after CMV antigen stimulation. Every receptor here comes from a human donor in good health (CMV status not recorded). Some clones in this sample may be carry-over from other donors' samples. The CDR3 runs from the conserved cysteine through the conserved F or W. A D gene is named only where the DNA matches it firmly. Clone size is given for some rows only: seen once, a few or many times, or a class if the clone is expanded.

TRBD1,15,TRBJ2-3,.,TRBV28,CASREGQGNTDTQYF,TGTGCCAGCAGGGAAGGACAGGGGAACACAGATACGCAGTATTTT
.,15,TRBJ2-7,.,TRBV7-2,CASSPQLGVVYEQYF,TGTGCCAGCAGCCCTCAATTGGGGGTGGTGTACGAGCAGTACTTC
.,15,TRBJ2-3,few,TRBV5-4,CASSLVGAATDTQYF,TGTGCCAGCAGCTTGGTCGGAGCGGCCACAGATACGCAGTATTTT
.,15,TRBJ1-5,.,TRBV12-3/TRBV12-4,CASRTGTESNQPQHF,TGTGCCAGCAGAACCGGGACGGAAAGCAATCAGCCCCAGCATTTT
.,16,TRBJ2-2,few,TRBV7-6,CASSIRVNANTGELFF,TGTGCCAGCAGCATTCGGGTTAACGCGAACACCGGGGAGCTGTTTTTT
.,15,TRBJ2-7,many,TRBV18,CASSPLTGRSREQYF,TGTGCCAGCTCACCCCTGACTGGTCGAAGTCGCGAGCAGTACTTC
.,14,TRBJ1-6,many,TRBV7-2,CASSLGLTNSPLHF,TGTGCCAGCAGCTTAGGGCTTACAAATTCACCCCTCCACTTT
.,15,TRBJ2-7,.,TRBV20-1,CSARVWGGDRGEQYF,TGCAGTGCTAGAGTTTGGGGGGGTGACAGGGGCGAGCAGTACTTC
.,13,TRBJ2-3,.,TRBV20-1,CSARSGTTDTQYF,TGCAGTGCTCGGAGCGGTACCACAGATACGCAGTATTTT
.,14,TRBJ2-7,.,TRBV3-1,CASSLRQKAYEQYF,TGTGCCAGCAGCCTACGACAGAAAGCCTACGAGCAGTACTTC
.,13,TRBJ1-6,.,TRBV12-3/TRBV12-4,CASSFGWNSPLHF,TGTGCCAGCAGTTTCGGATGGAATTCACCCCTCCACTTT
.,16,TRBJ1-2,few,TRBV7-2,CASSNLWDTRNYGYTF,TGTGCCAGCAGCAACCTATGGGACACTCGAAACTATGGCTACACCTTC
TRBD2,17,TRBJ2-3,.,TRBV7-9,CAIHSGLAGGPLDTQYF,TGTGCCATCCACTCGGGACTAGCGGGAGGGCCCCTCGATACGCAGTATTTT
.,14,TRBJ1-4,.,TRBV20-1,CSARDPGAGEKLFF,TGCAGTGCTAGAGATCCCGGGGCCGGTGAAAAACTGTTTTTT
.,16,TRBJ1-1,.,TRBV7-2,CASSSRGGGGGTEAFF,TGTGCCAGCAGCTCGCGTGGGGGGGGTGGGGGCACTGAAGCTTTCTTT
.,19,TRBJ1-6,once,TRBV19,CASSIGLEEGSSYNSPLHF,TGTGCCAGTAGTATTGGTTTGGAAGAAGGGAGCTCCTATAATTCACCCCTCCACTTT
.,15,TRBJ2-1,many,TRBV7-2,CASSPARNSYNEQFF,TGTGCCAGCAGCCCCGCCAGAAACTCCTACAATGAGCAGTTCTTC
.,14,TRBJ1-2,.,TRBV6-5,CASSYSSRGYGYTF,TGTGCCAGCAGTTACTCGTCACGAGGCTATGGCTACACCTTC
.,14,TRBJ2-3,few,TRBV20-1,CSASAASGVDTQYF,TGCAGTGCTAGTGCTGCCAGTGGGGTGGATACGCAGTATTTT
.,13,TRBJ2-5,.,TRBV6-6,CASTWTFQETQYF,TGTGCCAGCACCTGGACCTTCCAAGAGACCCAGTACTTC
.,11,TRBJ2-5,.,TRBV6-2/TRBV6-3,CASSATETQYF,TGTGCCAGCAGTGCGACTGAGACCCAGTACTTC
TRBD2,15,TRBJ2-7,once,TRBV18,CASSPYGGSTYEQYF,TGTGCCAGCTCACCATACGGCGGGAGCACGTACGAGCAGTACTTC
TRBD1,15,TRBJ1-1,.,TRBV28,CASSSPGQGDTEAFF,TGTGCCAGCAGTTCCCCCGGACAGGGGGACACTGAAGCTTTCTTT
.,16,TRBJ2-1,.,TRBV20-1,CSARGDGGETYNEQFF,TGCAGTGCTAGGGGGGATGGCGGGGAAACCTACAATGAGCAGTTCTTC
.,16,TRBJ1-2,few,TRBV7-8,CASSLARGAGAYGYTF,TGTGCCAGCAGCTTAGCGCGAGGGGCAGGAGCCTATGGCTACACCTTC
TRBD2,17,TRBJ2-5,.,TRBV7-6,CASSLASGGARQETQYF,TGTGCCAGCAGCTTGGCAAGCGGGGGGGCGCGCCAAGAGACCCAGTACTTC
.,11,TRBJ2-3,many,TRBV7-2,CASNQGDTQYF,TGTGCCAGTAACCAAGGTGATACGCAGTATTTT
.,14,TRBJ2-7,.,TRBV7-2,CASRGGGKGYEQYF,TGTGCCAGCAGGGGAGGAGGGAAAGGGTACGAGCAGTACTTC
.,14,TRBJ2-5,many,TRBV6-1,CASSVQQGTETQYF,TGTGCCAGCAGCGTTCAGCAGGGCACAGAGACCCAGTACTTC
.,17,TRBJ2-5,.,TRBV4-3,CASSQGGGGFGPETQYF,TGCGCCAGCAGCCAAGGAGGGGGAGGTTTTGGGCCAGAGACCCAGTACTTC
TRBD2,15,TRBJ2-1,.,TRBV5-1,CASSGLAGNRDEQFF,TGCGCCAGCAGCGGACTAGCGGGGAATCGGGATGAGCAGTTCTTC
.,12,TRBJ2-7,few,TRBV7-6,CASSNTGNEQYF,TGTGCCAGCAGTAATACAGGGAACGAGCAGTACTTC